The present TCR beta chain was sequenced within a study of blood T cell repertoires in COVID-19. Study information: Samples came from the United States, Italy and Spain, spanning acute and convalescent COVID-19. PBMCs, B-cell-depleted T cells, or T cells provided the cDNA or gDNA that made up the material.

Per the original data handling: How many nucleated cells were present was estimated from reference gene primer amplification. TCRdb's copy holds only in-frame clones and misses some; the assay was immunoSEQ multiplex PCR. For V, J and clone size, that table is used; D and trimming come from the DNA. The sample gives about 130,000 clones, 81% of which show up once; more than 3% is in the top ten. Sequencing was done on a sample of peripheral blood. The clonotype comes from a woman aged 45 to 65 with acute or convalescent COVID-19.

The CDR3 reads CASSDRHNEQFF. DNA for the CDR3: TGTGCCAGCAGTGACAGGCACAATGAGCAGTTCTTC. The V gene is TRBV6-1, the J gene TRBJ2-1, with D unclear. The V end was cut by 3 bases, the J end by 5 bases, with 5 bases between. Germline CDR1 reads MNHNS; CDR2 reads SASEGT. The CDR3 is 12 amino acids.